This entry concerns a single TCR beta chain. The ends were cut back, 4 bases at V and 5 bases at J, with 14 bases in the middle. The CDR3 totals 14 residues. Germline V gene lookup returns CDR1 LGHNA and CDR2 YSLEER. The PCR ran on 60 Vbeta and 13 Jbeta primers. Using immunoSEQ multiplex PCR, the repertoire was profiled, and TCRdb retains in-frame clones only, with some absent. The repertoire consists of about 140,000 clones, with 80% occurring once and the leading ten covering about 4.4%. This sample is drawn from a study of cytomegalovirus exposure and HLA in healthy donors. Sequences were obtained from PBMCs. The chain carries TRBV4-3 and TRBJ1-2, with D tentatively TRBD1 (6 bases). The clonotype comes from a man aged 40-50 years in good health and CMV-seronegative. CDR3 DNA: TGCGCCAGCAGCCGGGGGGGCGCTTGGTATGGCTACACCTTC. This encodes CASSRGGAWYGYTF.